This T cell receptor beta chain was recovered during a study of Ad26.COV2.S vaccination and SARS-CoV-2 variants. Treatment meaning: around 19 received Ad26.COV2.S at low or high dose, single or two shots; several received placebo; per-sample allocation not given. Collection of the samples took place on day 63 after the first injection of vaccine or placebo. Assay used: immunoSEQ multiplex PCR; TCRdb lists only in-frame clones, some missing. The sample contains some 340,000 clones, approximately 80% of which appear only once. The CDR3 totals 17 residues. This specimen consisted of peripheral blood, obtained in a trial of Ad26.COV2.S vaccine versus placebo. The chain is built from TRBV21-1 and TRBJ2-1; the table calls TRBD1, which could not be checked here. TRBV21-1 is assigned pseudogene status. The source of this sequence is a person between 18 and 60 years old who received the Ad26.COV2.S COVID-19 vaccine or a placebo. The CDR3 coding sequence is TGTGCCAGCAGCAGGTGGGACAAGACGCATACCTACAATGAGCAGTTCTTC. Translation: CASSRWDKTHTYNEQFF.